The 19 T cell receptor beta chains below come from one sample, sequenced in a study of spatial heterogeneity in lung cancer. General observations from the study: The study found that expanded intratumoral alpha and beta TCR counts tracked tumor mutation counts.

These TCRs' antigens remain unknown. Using its own MiXCR run on the 5' RACE reads, TCRdb lists one record per CDR3 protein. Of around 3,500 distinct CDR3 sequences in the sample, about a quarter were seen once. The time point denotes: sample taken at primary tumor resection. Sequenced here: lung tumor tissue, sampled at surgery. The receptors come from a male donor with early-stage non-small cell lung cancer.

This clonotype is medium-sized within its sample. This beta chain is off target for a library built for alpha chains, so its abundance means little. J is TRBJ2-5 and V is TRBV30; D gene ambiguous. The V gene lost 1 base and the J gene lost 5 bases, with 14 bases spanning the gap. Germline CDR1 GTSNPN, CDR2 SVGIG (reference sequence). The CDR3 is 14 residues long. The CDR3 spells CAWSDLGFRETQYF. CDR3 nucleotide sequence: TGTGCCTGGAGTGACTTGGGCTTCCGCGAGACCCAGTACTTC.

Comments on this clonotype: This beta chain turned up in a library designed for alpha chains; as an off-target read, its abundance says little. The V gene is TRBV2, the J gene TRBJ1-6, with unresolved D. V dropped 2 bases and J dropped 5 bases, with 7 bases sitting between them. The CDR3 totals 14 residues. Germline V gene sequence: CDR1 SNHLY, CDR2 FYNNEI. The CDR3 bases are TGTGCCAGCAGTGAAATGGGGAATAATTCACCCCTCCACTTT. This sequence encodes CASSEMGNNSPLHF.

This clonotype appeared many times. This beta chain is off target for a library built for alpha chains, so its abundance means little. The chain recombines TRBV7-8 with TRBJ2-5, with TRBD2 as a possible D gene (7 bases). The V end was cut by 5 bases, the J end by 4 bases, with 23 bases between. Germline V CDR1 and CDR2: SGHVS, FQNEAQ. The CDR3 sequence is 17 residues long. The CDR3 DNA follows: TGTGCCAGCAGCCCCGAGATAGGGGGGGGGCTGTCAGAGACCCAGTACTTC. As protein: CASSPEIGGGLSETQYF.

This clonotype is medium-sized (0.01 to 0.1%) by share. Because this beta chain is a stray read in a library intended to capture alpha chains, its abundance should not be given much weight. CDR3 region: CASSYSIQGAVGYTF. In DNA form, the CDR3 reads TGTGCCAGCAGTTACTCGATACAGGGGGCGGTAGGCTACACCTTC. The V call is TRBV6-5, the J call TRBJ1-2, with 9 nucleotides matching TRBD1. This CDR3 is built from 15 residues. V lost 0 bases and J lost 8; bases outside the gene matches: 7. The germline gives CDR1 MNHEY, CDR2 SVGAGI.

By share of the sample, this clonotype is medium-sized. For a library built for alpha chains, this beta chain is a stray read; little rests on its size. The V and J genes are TRBV10-1 and TRBJ1-5, with D possibly matching TRBD1 (5 bases). CDR3 size: 17 residues. Trimming cost V 3 bases and J 0 bases, with 15 bases left between them. Germline V lookup: CDR1 WNHNN, CDR2 SYGVQD (reference sequence). The CDR3 DNA reads TGCGCCAGCAGTGAACAAGCGTTCGGACATAGCAATCAGCCCCAGCATTTT. Translating gives CASSEQAFGHSNQPQHF.

Details on this clonotype: With the library built for alpha chains, this beta chain is off target and its frequency is not meaningful. This chain joins TRBV6-6 and TRBJ1-5; the D gene is possibly TRBD1 (5 bases). The germline V gene has CDR1 MNHNY and CDR2 SVGAGI (reference sequence). V lost 4 bases to trimming and J lost 5 bases, with 9 bases between them. This CDR3 spans 13 amino acids. In nucleotides, the CDR3 is TGTGCCAGCAGTTCGGGGGTCGATCAGCCCCAGCATTTT. Protein product: CASSSGVDQPQHF.

By share of the sample, this clonotype is medium-sized. Since the library was made to target alpha chains, this beta chain is a stray read and its abundance is not meaningful. This chain joins TRBV5-6 and TRBJ2-7; maybe TRBD1 (7 bases). The length of the CDR3 is 15 residues. V lost 0 bases, J lost 3 bases, and 13 bases lay in between. Germline V gene data show CDR1 as SGHDT and CDR2 as YYEEEE. CDR3 nucleotide sequence: TGTGCCAGCAGCTTGGAGACAGGGAGGTACTACGAGCAGTACTTC. Protein product: CASSLETGRYYEQYF. The full variable domain, completed using reference TRBV5-6 and TRBJ2-7, is DAGVTQSPTHLIKTRGQQVTLRCSPKSGHDTVSWYQQALGQGPQFIFQYYEEEERQRGNFPDRFSGHQFPNYSSELNVNALLLGDSALYLCASSLETGRYYEQYFGPGTRLTVT.

Points on this clonotype: Because the library targeted alpha chains, this beta chain is an off-target read whose size means little. The CDR3 here is CASIGYGTTQETQYF. The CDR3 DNA is TGTGCCAGCATCGGGTACGGGACTACACAAGAGACCCAGTACTTC. The gene calls are TRBV2 and TRBJ2-5; the match to TRBD2 covers 7 bases. J was trimmed by 2 bases and V by 7 bases; bases with no gene match: 10. The CDR3 consists of 15 residues. Germline values: CDR1 SNHLY, CDR2 FYNNEI.

This clonotype is medium-sized in the sample. This beta chain represents an off-target read in a library built for alpha chains; its size is of limited meaning. The chain is built from TRBV6-1 and TRBJ1-4; the match to TRBD1 covers 7 bases. CDR1 MNHNS and CDR2 SASEGT come from the germline V gene. CDR3 length: 13 residues. Unmatched junction bases numbered 8, after V lost 3 bases and J lost 13 bases. In nucleotides, the CDR3 is TGTGCCAGCAGTGACAGGGATGACAGGGCACTGTTTTTT. Translated, it gives CASSDRDDRALFF.

In this sample, this clonotype is medium-sized. Since it is a stray read in a library aimed at alpha chains, this beta chain has a size that is not meaningful. The V call is TRBV2, the J call TRBJ1-1; the D gene is possibly TRBD1 (6 bases). The V gene's germline CDR1 is SNHLY and CDR2 FYNNEI. V lost 5 bases and J lost 8, with 15 bases in between. The CDR3 contains 13 residues. This chain's CDR3 is CASSRDTLQEAFF. In DNA, the CDR3 is TGTGCCAGCAGTCGGGACACCCTGCAGGAAGCTTTCTTT.

This clonotype is labeled medium-sized. This beta chain turned up in a library designed for alpha chains; as an off-target read, its abundance says little. The CDR3 bases are TGCAGTGCTAGAGATTGGATTCAGAACACCGGGGAGCTGTTTTTT. Encoded protein: CSARDWIQNTGELFF. V gene TRBV20-1 combines with J gene TRBJ2-2; D is unresolved. Germline CDR1 is DFQATT and CDR2 is SNEGSKA (reference sequence). V lost 0 bases and J lost 1, with 9 bases in between. This CDR3 spans 15 amino acids.

With regard to this clonotype: With the library built for alpha chains, this beta chain is off target and its frequency is not meaningful. The chain carries TRBV7-2 and TRBJ2-1, with 7 positions matching TRBD2. The J segment lost 6 bases and the V segment lost 1 base, leaving 3 bases of the junction unmatched. CDR3 length: 14 amino acids. Germline CDR1 SGHTA, CDR2 FQGNSA. In DNA, the CDR3 is TGTGCCAGCAGCTTAGGGTGGACTAGCAATGAGCAGTTCTTC. It specifies CASSLGWTSNEQFF.

Concerning this clonotype itself: The library was built for alpha chains, so this beta chain is an off-target read and its size means little. The gene calls are TRBV20-1 and TRBJ2-3; no reliable D call. CDR3 length: 13 residues. V lost 3 bases and J 3 bases, leaving 10 bases between the germline ends. Germline V gives CDR1 DFQATT, CDR2 SNEGSKA (reference sequence). The CDR3 loop is CSASLWDTDTQYF. CDR3 DNA: TGCAGTGCTAGTCTGTGGGATACAGATACGCAGTATTTT.

Details on this clonotype: In a library made to pick up alpha chains, this beta chain is a stray read with a size that means little. The chain carries TRBV10-3 and TRBJ1-6, with 10 bases identical to TRBD1. From germline, CDR1 is ENHRY and CDR2 SYGVKD. After removal of 8 bases from V and 5 bases from J, the junction contained 0 bases not matched to a gene. CDR3 length: 13 amino acids. CDR3 loop: CAIGTGDNSPLHF. Here the CDR3 DNA reads TGTGCCATCGGGACAGGGGATAATTCACCCCTCCACTTT.

This clonotype was seen at least ten times. A library prepared for alpha chains yielded this beta chain as an off-target read; its size is of little meaning. The J gene is TRBJ1-1, the V gene TRBV14; D is uncertain. The V gene's germline CDR1 is SGHDN and CDR2 FVKESK. V lost 4 bases and J 10 bases, leaving 16 bases between the germline ends. The CDR3 contains 13 residues. The CDR3 nucleotides are TGTGCCAGCAGCCTGCAACCCCAAGGGTCAGCTTTCTTT. It yields the protein CASSLQPQGSAFF.

By proportion, this clonotype is large. Within a library made for alpha chains, this beta chain is off target, and its count is uninformative. The V and J genes are TRBV24-1 and TRBJ2-1; TRBD2 matches 11 bases. The J segment lost 6 bases and the V segment lost 8 bases, leaving 2 bases of the junction unmatched. Looked up from germline, CDR1 is KGHDR and CDR2 is SFDVKD. The CDR3 has 13 amino acids. This CDR3 is CATKTSGSNEQFF. The CDR3, as DNA: TGTGCCACCAAAACTAGCGGGAGCAATGAGCAGTTCTTC.

About this clonotype itself: The size of this beta chain means little, since it is a stray read in a library made for alpha chains. This chain joins TRBV6-5 and TRBJ2-7; no firm D call. In germline, CDR1 is MNHEY, CDR2 SVGAGI. Trimming shortened V by 4 bases and J by 4 bases, and 11 bases separated the two germline ends. The CDR3 covers 13 residues. The CDR3 nucleotides read TGTGCCAGCAGTTCTGGGATATTGTACGAGCAGTACTTC. As protein: CASSSGILYEQYF.

Many counts were recorded for this clonotype. This beta chain is a stray sequence in a library constructed for alpha chains; its clone size is not meaningful. CDR3: CASSPNIGGQQETQYF. The CDR3 nucleotides read TGCGCCAGCAGCCCGAACATCGGAGGCCAACAAGAGACCCAGTACTTC. The V and J genes are TRBV5-1 and TRBJ2-5; tentatively, D is TRBD2 (5 bases). The CDR3 spans 16 residues. The germline V gene encodes CDR1 SGHRS and CDR2 YFSETQ. V was cut by 4 bases and J by 2 bases, with 18 bases left in between.

By share, this clonotype counts as medium-sized. This beta chain represents an off-target read in a library built for alpha chains; its size is of limited meaning. The chain employs TRBV20-1 and TRBJ2-3, with D unresolved. Germline CDR1 reads DFQATT; CDR2 reads SNEGSKA (reference sequence). Trimming took 5 bases from V and 4 from J, leaving 10 bases between them. This CDR3 has 12 residues. CDR3 in amino acids: CSARGPADTQYF. CDR3 coding DNA: TGCAGTGCTCGCGGACCGGCAGATACGCAGTATTTT.